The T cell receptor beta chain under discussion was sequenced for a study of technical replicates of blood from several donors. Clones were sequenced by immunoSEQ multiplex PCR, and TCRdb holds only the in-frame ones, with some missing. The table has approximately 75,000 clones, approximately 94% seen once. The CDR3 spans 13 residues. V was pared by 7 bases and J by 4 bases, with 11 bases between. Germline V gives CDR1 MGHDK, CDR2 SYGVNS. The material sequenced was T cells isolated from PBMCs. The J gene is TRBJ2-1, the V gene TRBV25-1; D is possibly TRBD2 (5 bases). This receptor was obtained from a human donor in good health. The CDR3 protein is CASKEVGYNEQFF. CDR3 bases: TGTGCCAGCAAGGAGGTTGGTTACAATGAGCAGTTCTTC.